This T cell receptor beta chain was identified during a study of blood T cell repertoires in COVID-19. On the study more broadly: T cells, B-cell-depleted T cells, or PBMCs provided the cDNA or gDNA that served as material.

TCRdb keeps only in-frame clones here, not all; method: immunoSEQ multiplex PCR. Here the sample spans more than 200,000 clones, around 83% being singletons. The CDR3 contains 16 residues. The germline V gene has CDR1 MNHNY and CDR2 SVGAGI (reference sequence). The V end was cut by 5 bases, the J end by 9 bases, with 20 bases between. Seattle patients were enrolled while actively infected and followed longitudinally. Sequenced: peripheral blood. This chain links TRBV6-6 with TRBJ1-6; the D gene is possibly TRBD1 (6 bases). The clonotype comes from a woman older than 75 with COVID-19, enrolled during active disease. The CDR3 loop is CASSGAGAPLGSPLHF. The CDR3 coding sequence is TGTGCCAGCAGTGGGGCGGGGGCCCCACTGGGTTCACCCCTCCACTTT.